These 10 T cell receptor beta chains share one sample of origin, sequenced in a study of T cell responses to AZD1222 COVID-19 vaccine. Produced via immunoSEQ multiplex PCR; TCRdb's table is partial and in-frame only. Of some 86,000 clones detected, roughly nine tenths appear once; the ten largest clones hold less than 6.5%. Sequenced material: peripheral blood, taken on day 0 of AZD1222 vaccination. Receptors originate from an adult in good health.

DNA for the CDR3: TGTGCCAGCAGCTCGGTCAGGGGGGGAGAGACCCAGTACTTC. Amino acids: CASSSVRGGETQYF. The chain has TRBV5-6 and TRBJ2-5; tentatively, D is TRBD1 or TRBD2 (7 bases each). The CDR3 has 14 amino acids. Germline CDR1 and CDR2: SGHDT and YYEEEE. V gave up 3 bases and J gave up 4 bases, with 13 bases separating them.

The V gene is TRBV12-5, the J gene TRBJ2-7; D is unresolved. This CDR3 has 11 residues. Trimming shortened V by 8 bases and J by 2 bases, and 7 bases separated the two germline ends. Germline CDR1 and CDR2: LGHNT and FRNRAP. The CDR3 DNA is TGTGCTAGTCCCACGGCCTACGAGCAGTACTTC. The encoded protein is CASPTAYEQYF.

The chain is built from TRBV4-2 and TRBJ1-6; 7 positions agree with TRBD1. The CDR3 totals 15 residues. Germline CDR1 and CDR2: LGHNA and YNFKEQ. J was trimmed by 7 bases and V by 1 base; bases with no gene match: 4. In nucleotides, the CDR3 is TGTGCCAGCAGCCAAGGAGGGGGCCAAAATTCACCCCTCCACTTT. Amino acid sequence: CASSQGGGQNSPLHF.

The chain carries TRBV7-2 and TRBJ2-3; the D is unclear. Trimming removed 5 bases at V and 2 bases at J, with 5 bases between. The CDR3 is made up of 12 amino acids. CDR1 is SGHTA and CDR2 is FQGNSA in the germline V gene. The CDR3 loop reads CASSTYTDTQYF. CDR3 nucleotides: TGTGCCAGCAGCACCTACACAGATACGCAGTATTTT.

The CDR3 bases are TGTGCCAGCAGCCGCCAGCGGGAGAGTCTGCTCGGCGAGCAGTACTTC. This translates into CASSRQRESLLGEQYF. V and J are TRBV7-2 and TRBJ2-7; 8 nucleotides agree with TRBD2. After removal of 5 bases from V and 6 bases from J, the junction contained 15 bases not matched to a gene. This CDR3 spans 16 amino acids. Germline lookup yields CDR1 SGHTA and CDR2 FQGNSA.

The chain is built from TRBV27 and TRBJ2-4; 9 bases are a match to TRBD1. The CDR3 is 17 residues long. Trimming took 0 bases from V and 4 from J; bases not matched to a gene: 7. The germline V gene encodes CDR1 MNHEY and CDR2 SMNVEV (reference sequence). In nucleotides, the CDR3 is TGTGCCAGCAGTTTATCGGCTTACGGGACAGGGAAAAACATTCAGTACTTC. Protein: CASSLSAYGTGKNIQYF.

This chain uses TRBV9 with TRBJ1-1; D is ambiguous. This CDR3 contains 11 residues. V gave up 3 bases and J gave up 4 bases, with 4 bases separating them. Germline CDR1 and CDR2: SGDLS and YYNGEE. CDR3 in amino acids: CASSAATEAFF. The CDR3 nucleotides read TGTGCCAGCAGCGCAGCCACTGAAGCTTTCTTT.

This clone was detected once. V gene TRBV14 combines with J gene TRBJ1-1; no firm D call. This CDR3 comprises 13 residues. Trimming shortened V by 0 bases and J by 6 bases, and 8 bases separated the two germline ends. Germline lookup yields CDR1 SGHDN and CDR2 FVKESK. As DNA, the CDR3 is TGTGCCAGCAGCCAAGATCGGGTTGCTGAAGCTTTCTTT. The encoded protein is CASSQDRVAEAFF. The complete variable domain, with remaining parts taken from reference TRBV14 and TRBJ1-1, reads EAGVTQFPSHSVIEKGQTVTLRCDPISGHDNLYWYRRVMGKEIKFLLHFVKESKQDESGMPNNRFLAERTGGTYSTLKVQPAELEDSGVYFCASSQDRVAEAFFGQGTRLTVV.

V and J are TRBV28 and TRBJ2-2; the D call may be TRBD1 or TRBD2 (5 bases each). The length of the CDR3 is 16 residues. Germline V gene sequence: CDR1 MDHEN, CDR2 SYDVKM. Trimming stripped 3 bases from V and 4 bases from J, with 15 bases between. DNA of the CDR3: TGTGCCAGCAGTTTTCTTGGGGGAGTGGTCACCGGGGAGCTGTTTTTT. It yields the protein CASSFLGGVVTGELFF.

This clone appeared once. The chain couples TRBV4-2 to TRBJ2-3, with D perhaps TRBD2 (6 bases). This CDR3 is built from 15 residues. Trimming pared 1 base from V and 2 bases from J, leaving 10 bases between. Germline CDR1 reads LGHNA; CDR2 reads YNFKEQ. The CDR3 DNA sequence: TGTGCCAGCAGCCAAGGTACGGGAGCCACAGATACGCAGTATTTT. Translated, it gives CASSQGTGATDTQYF.